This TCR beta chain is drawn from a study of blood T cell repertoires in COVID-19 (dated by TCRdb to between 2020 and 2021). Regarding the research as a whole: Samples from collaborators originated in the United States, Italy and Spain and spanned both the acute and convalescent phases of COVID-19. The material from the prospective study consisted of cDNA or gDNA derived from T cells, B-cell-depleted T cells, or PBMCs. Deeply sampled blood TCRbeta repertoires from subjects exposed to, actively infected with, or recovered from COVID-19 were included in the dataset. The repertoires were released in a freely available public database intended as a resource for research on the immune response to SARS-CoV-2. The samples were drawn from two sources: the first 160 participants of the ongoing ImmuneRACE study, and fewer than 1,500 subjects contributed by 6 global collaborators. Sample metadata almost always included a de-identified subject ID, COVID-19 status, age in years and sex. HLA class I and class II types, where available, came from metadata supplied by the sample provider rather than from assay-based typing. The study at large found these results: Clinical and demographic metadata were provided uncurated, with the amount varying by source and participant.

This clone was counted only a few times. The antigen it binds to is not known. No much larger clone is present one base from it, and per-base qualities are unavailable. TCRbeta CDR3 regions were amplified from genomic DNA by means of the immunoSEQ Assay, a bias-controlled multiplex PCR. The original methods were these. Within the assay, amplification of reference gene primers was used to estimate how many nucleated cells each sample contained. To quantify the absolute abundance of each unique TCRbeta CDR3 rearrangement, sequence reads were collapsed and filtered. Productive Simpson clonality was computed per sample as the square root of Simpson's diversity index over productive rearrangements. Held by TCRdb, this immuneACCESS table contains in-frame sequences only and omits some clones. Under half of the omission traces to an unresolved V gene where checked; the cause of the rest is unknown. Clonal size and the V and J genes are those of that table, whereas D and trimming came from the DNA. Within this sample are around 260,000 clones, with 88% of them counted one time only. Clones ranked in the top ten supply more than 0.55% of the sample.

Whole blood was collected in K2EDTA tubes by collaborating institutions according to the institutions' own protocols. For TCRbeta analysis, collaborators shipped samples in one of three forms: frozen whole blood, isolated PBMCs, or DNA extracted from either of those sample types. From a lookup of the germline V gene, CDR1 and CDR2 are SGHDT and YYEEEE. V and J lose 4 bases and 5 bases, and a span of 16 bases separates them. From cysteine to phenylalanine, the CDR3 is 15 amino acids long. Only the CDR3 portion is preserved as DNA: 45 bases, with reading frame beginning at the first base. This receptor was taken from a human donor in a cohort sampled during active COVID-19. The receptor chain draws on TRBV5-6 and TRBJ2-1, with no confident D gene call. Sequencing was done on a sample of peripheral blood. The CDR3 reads CASSPLQIEHNEQFF. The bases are TGTGCCAGCAGCCCACTCCAAATAGAGCACAATGAGCAGTTCTTC.